These T cell receptor beta chains were read from a single sample in a study of response to subunit inactivated influenza vaccine. TCRdb recomputed calls from the RT-PCR reads with MiXCR, one row per CDR3 protein. The repertoire holds approximately 570,000 distinct CDR3 sequences, with around 8% as singletons. Source: PBMCs from blood, taken 23 months after vaccination. These receptor sequences come from a man aged 50-75 years who received an inactivated influenza vaccine. CDR3s include the opening cysteine and the closing phenylalanine or tryptophan. Each record gives: D gene, V gene, clone size, J gene, CDR3 DNA, CDR3 protein. D genes are given only for firm matches. Clone size is not always given. Where it is, it says once, few, many or a class for expanded clones.

d_gene: TRBD1
v_gene: TRBV28
abundance: NA
j_gene: TRBJ1-5
CDR3nt: TGTGCCAGCAGTAGACAGGGGCCCCAGCATTTT
CDR3aa: CASSRQGPQHF

d_gene: TRBD2
v_gene: TRBV10-3
abundance: few
j_gene: TRBJ2-1
CDR3nt: TGTGCCTCCACTAGCGGGAGTGTCAATGAGCAGTTCTTC
CDR3aa: CASTSGSVNEQFF

d_gene: NA
v_gene: TRBV30
abundance: few
j_gene: TRBJ1-6
CDR3nt: TGTGCCTGGTGCAGGGCTGGGAATTCACCCCTCCACTTT
CDR3aa: CAWCRAGNSPLHF

d_gene: NA
v_gene: TRBV18
abundance: NA
j_gene: TRBJ2-6
CDR3nt: TGTGCCAGCTCACCCTCAGTCTCTGGGGCCAACGTCCTGACTTTC
CDR3aa: CASSPSVSGANVLTF

d_gene: NA
v_gene: TRBV12-3/TRBV12-4
abundance: few
j_gene: TRBJ1-1
CDR3nt: TGTGCCAGCAGTTTGGCCGAGGCTTTCTTT
CDR3aa: CASSLAEAFF

d_gene: TRBD1
v_gene: TRBV4-1
abundance: NA
j_gene: TRBJ2-1
CDR3nt: TGCGCCAGCAGCCAAGAGGACAGGGGCAATGAGCAGTTCTTC
CDR3aa: CASSQEDRGNEQFF

d_gene: NA
v_gene: TRBV4-1
abundance: few
j_gene: TRBJ1-5
CDR3nt: TGCGCCAGCAGCCAAGACCAGGGGTTTGCTCAGCCCCAGCATTTT
CDR3aa: CASSQDQGFAQPQHF

d_gene: TRBD1
v_gene: TRBV6-2/TRBV6-3
abundance: many
j_gene: TRBJ2-7
CDR3nt: TGTGCCAGCAGTTACTCCGGACAGGGGTACGAGCAGTACTTC
CDR3aa: CASSYSGQGYEQYF

d_gene: NA
v_gene: TRBV4-3
abundance: NA
j_gene: TRBJ1-3
CDR3nt: TGCGCCAGCAGCCGGACAGACCAACCTGGAAACACCATATATTTT
CDR3aa: CASSRTDQPGNTIYF

d_gene: NA
v_gene: TRBV4-2
abundance: NA
j_gene: TRBJ2-1
CDR3nt: TGTGCCAGCAGCCAAGCGTCGGGGACCGATGAGCAGTTCTTC
CDR3aa: CASSQASGTDEQFF

d_gene: NA
v_gene: TRBV7-2
abundance: many
j_gene: TRBJ1-1
CDR3nt: TGTGCCAGCAGCGCCCGTGGGGGCACTGAAGCTTTCTTT
CDR3aa: CASSARGGTEAFF

d_gene: NA
v_gene: TRBV6-5
abundance: few
j_gene: TRBJ2-7
CDR3nt: TGTGCCAGCAGTTACTCGTCAGGGGAGGGCGAGCAGTACTTC
CDR3aa: CASSYSSGEGEQYF

d_gene: NA
v_gene: TRBV12-3/TRBV12-4
abundance: many
j_gene: TRBJ2-1
CDR3nt: TGTGCCAGCAGTTTACTTGGCGGTAAGGACAATGAGCAGTTCTTC
CDR3aa: CASSLLGGKDNEQFF

d_gene: TRBD2
v_gene: TRBV20-1
abundance: many
j_gene: TRBJ2-5
CDR3nt: TGCAGTGCTTCTACACTGACTAGCGGGGGCCAGACCCAGTACTTC
CDR3aa: CSASTLTSGGQTQYF

d_gene: TRBD2
v_gene: TRBV20-1
abundance: NA
j_gene: TRBJ2-1
CDR3nt: TGCAGTGCTGCCCGGGGAGGGTTCGACAATGAGCAGTTCTTC
CDR3aa: CSAARGGFDNEQFF

d_gene: NA
v_gene: TRBV7-9
abundance: NA
j_gene: TRBJ2-3
CDR3nt: TGTGCCAGCAGCTTCGGGGCGGCGAGCACAGATACGCAGTATTTT
CDR3aa: CASSFGAASTDTQYF

d_gene: TRBD2
v_gene: TRBV7-2
abundance: many
j_gene: TRBJ2-3
CDR3nt: TGTGCCAGCAGCTTAGTAGCGGGGGGCACAGATACGCAGTATTTT
CDR3aa: CASSLVAGGTDTQYF

d_gene: TRBD2
v_gene: TRBV20-1
abundance: NA
j_gene: TRBJ2-1
CDR3nt: TGCAGTGCTAGAGATTCTAGCGGGACCGGCTCCTACAATGAGCAGTTCTTC
CDR3aa: CSARDSSGTGSYNEQFF

d_gene: NA
v_gene: TRBV7-2
abundance: NA
j_gene: TRBJ2-3
CDR3nt: TGTGCCAGCAGCGGCTCTAGGGCGGCAGATACGCAGTATTTT
CDR3aa: CASSGSRAADTQYF

d_gene: NA
v_gene: TRBV20-1
abundance: few
j_gene: TRBJ1-6
CDR3nt: TGCAGTGCTAGAGATCAGGGAACGAGCTCCTATAATTCACCCCTCCACTTT
CDR3aa: CSARDQGTSSYNSPLHF

d_gene: TRBD2
v_gene: TRBV20-1
abundance: NA
j_gene: TRBJ2-3
CDR3nt: TGCAGTGCTGTTATTAGCGGGAGTGATACGCAGTATTTT
CDR3aa: CSAVISGSDTQYF

d_gene: TRBD1
v_gene: TRBV4-2
abundance: few
j_gene: TRBJ2-5
CDR3nt: TGTGCCAGCAGCCAAGTTGGAGGGACAGGGACTGAGACCCAGTACTTC
CDR3aa: CASSQVGGTGTETQYF

d_gene: NA
v_gene: TRBV19
abundance: few
j_gene: TRBJ2-7
CDR3nt: TGTGCCAGTACTGACAGGTCATACGAGCAGTACTTC
CDR3aa: CASTDRSYEQYF

d_gene: NA
v_gene: TRBV12-3/TRBV12-4
abundance: NA
j_gene: TRBJ1-5
CDR3nt: TGTGCCAGCAGTTTAACAGATGATCAGCCCCAGCATTTT
CDR3aa: CASSLTDDQPQHF

d_gene: NA
v_gene: TRBV6-2/TRBV6-3
abundance: NA
j_gene: TRBJ2-2
CDR3nt: TGTGCCAGCAGTTTGATGACGAGGGAGCTGTTTTTT
CDR3aa: CASSLMTRELFF

d_gene: NA
v_gene: TRBV10-3
abundance: few
j_gene: TRBJ1-5
CDR3nt: TGTGCCATCAGTGAACTTGACAGGAGTAGCAATCAGCCCCAGCATTTT
CDR3aa: CAISELDRSSNQPQHF

d_gene: NA
v_gene: TRBV29-1
abundance: few
j_gene: TRBJ2-7
CDR3nt: TGCAGCGCCGCCTACGAGCAGTACTTC
CDR3aa: CSAAYEQYF

d_gene: NA
v_gene: TRBV29-1
abundance: NA
j_gene: TRBJ2-3
CDR3nt: TGCAGCGTTGATATTCGTCAGGAGGGCCTTACAGATACGCAGTATTTT
CDR3aa: CSVDIRQEGLTDTQYF

d_gene: TRBD2
v_gene: TRBV20-1
abundance: NA
j_gene: TRBJ2-5
CDR3nt: TGCAGTGCCCCAGCCGAACTAGCGGGGGGGATAGAGACCCAGTACTTC
CDR3aa: CSAPAELAGGIETQYF